Listed here are 32 T cell receptor gamma chains from one sample, sequenced in a study of Vδ1+ human thymocytes. These receptors' targets are unknown. The template was reverse-transcribed extracted RNA. The CDR3 regions were amplified by multiplex PCR from V-gene primers to a constant-region primer. TCRdb called clones from the multiplex PCR reads again using CATT. Of around 11,000 gamma-chain clones listed, roughly two fifths are singletons. Study-wide points: In the thymus, TRG and TRD repertoires looked highly polyclonal with Gaussian CDR3 lengths.

The sequenced material came from Vdelta1+ gamma-delta thymocytes from the thymus. Subset given: FACS-sorted CD3+ TCRalphabeta- TCRVdelta1+ TCRVdelta2- thymocytes. These receptors originate from a boy younger than two who had congenital heart surgery.

This clone came up a few times. The chain couples TRGV3 to TRGJ1 or TRGJ2. Germline V gives CDR1 VTNTFY, CDR2 YDVSTARD (reference sequence). J gave up 6 bases and V 0 bases, and 5 bases lay outside the gene matches. This CDR3 is built from 13 residues. CDR3 DNA: TGTGCCACCTGGGACAGGCAATGTTATAAGAAACTCTTT. Residues: CATWDRQCYKKLF.

There are a few counts of this clone. This chain connects TRGV9 to TRGJP. CDR3 size: 16 residues. V lost 3 bases to trimming and J lost 7 bases; unmatched junction nucleotides: 6. The germline V gene encodes CDR1 GITISATS and CDR2 ISYDGTV (reference sequence). CDR3 nucleotides: TGTGCCTTGTGGGAGTTTCCGGAGTTGGGCAAAAAAATCAAGGTATTT. As protein: CALWEFPELGKKIKVF.

Only a few counts were recorded for this clone. The V and J genes are TRGV9 and TRGJ1 or TRGJ2. In germline, CDR1 is GITISATS, CDR2 ISYDGTV (reference sequence). V dropped 2 bases and J dropped 6; count of bases not matched to a gene: 16. This CDR3 is 16 amino acids long. CDR3 sequence: CALWEAPLSRGYKKLF. CDR3 nucleotides: TGTGCCTTGTGGGAGGCTCCATTATCCCGTGGTTATAAGAAACTCTTT.

This clone has only a few counts. Other DNA variants within this sample encode the same CDR3. J is TRGJ1 or TRGJ2 and V is TRGV9. CDR1 and CDR2 from the germline V gene are GITISATS and ISYDGTV (reference sequence). The CDR3 runs to 14 residues. Trimming took 0 bases from V and 0 from J; bases not matched to a gene: 2. CDR3 amino acids: CALWEVRNYYKKLF. Written as DNA, the CDR3 is TGTGCCTTGTGGGAGGTGAGGAATTATTATAAGAAACTCTTT.

This chain uses TRGV4 with TRGJP2. The J gene, not given by TCRdb, was assigned here from a germline match of the nucleotide sequence. This CDR3 spans 17 amino acids. Germline CDR1 is EGSTGY and CDR2 is YDSYTSSV. Trimming took 1 base from V and 0 from J; bases not matched to a gene: 8. The CDR3 sequence: CATWDGGGDSSDWIKTF. In DNA, the CDR3 is TGTGCCACCTGGGATGGAGGAGGGGATAGTAGTGATTGGATCAAGACGTTT.

In its sample, this clone was seen once. This chain links TRGV9 with TRGJ1 or TRGJ2. The J gene, left out of TCRdb, was set here by checking the DNA against germline. CDR1 is GITISATS, CDR2 ISYDGTV, per germline (reference sequence). The CDR3 extends over 13 amino acids. Germline trimming cut 1 base from V and 9 bases from J; bases unmatched to any gene: 9. The CDR3 region is CALWEVPSCKKLF. The CDR3, as DNA: TGTGCCTTGTGGGAGGTCCCCTCTTGTAAGAAACTCTTT.

The chain employs TRGV9 and TRGJ1 or TRGJ2. Here the J gene came from matching the DNA to germline, since TCRdb omits it. Per the germline V gene, CDR1 is GITISATS and CDR2 is ISYDGTV (reference sequence). The CDR3 sequence is 15 residues long. Unmatched junction bases numbered 15, after V lost 0 bases and J lost 10 bases. CDR3 bases: TGTGCCTTGTGGGAGGTGCAAGGAGGTTCCTACAAGAAACTCTTT. The encoded protein is CALWEVQGGSYKKLF.

As to this clone: Other DNA sequences in this sample translate to the same CDR3. The V and J genes are TRGV4 and TRGJ1 or TRGJ2. No J gene was available from TCRdb, and it was assigned here by a germline match of the DNA. The germline V gene encodes CDR1 EGSTGY and CDR2 YDSYTSSV. Trimming took 2 bases from V and 3 from J; bases not matched to a gene: 7. This CDR3 is 14 amino acids long. The DNA of the CDR3 is TGTGCCACCTGGGATGTCGGTATTTATTATAAGAAACTCTTT. Its translation: CATWDVGIYYKKLF.

For the J gene the call is TRGJ1 or TRGJ2; the V gene lacks a call. This CDR3 has 11 amino acids. In nucleotides, the CDR3 is TGTGCCACCTTGGACCTATATAAGAAACTCTTT. Translation: CATLDLYKKLF.

The V and J genes are TRGV3 and TRGJ1 or TRGJ2. CDR3 length: 17 residues. Germline CDR1 and CDR2: VTNTFY and YDVSTARD (reference sequence). With V trimmed by 0 bases and J by 2 bases, 13 bases remained unmatched. In DNA, the CDR3 is TGTGCCACCTGGGACAGGCGTCTACCCTTAGATTATTATAAGAAACTCTTT. Its translation: CATWDRRLPLDYYKKLF.

The chain uses TRGV4 and TRGJ1 or TRGJ2. TCRdb lists no J gene, so it was determined here by aligning the DNA to germline. This CDR3 region has 13 residues. The germline gives CDR1 EGSTGY, CDR2 YDSYTSSV. The V and J ends lost 2 bases and 9 bases, in that order; junction bases with no gene match: 10. The CDR3 spells CATWDARWSKKLF. CDR3 coding DNA: TGTGCCACCTGGGATGCCCGATGGAGTAAGAAACTCTTT.

The V gene is TRGV4, the J gene TRGJ1 or TRGJ2. The J gene, not given by TCRdb, was assigned here from a germline match of the nucleotide sequence. V gave up 9 bases and J gave up 12 bases; unmatched junction bases: 11. This CDR3 spans 10 amino acids. CDR1 is EGSTGY, CDR2 YDSYTSSV, per germline. CDR3 bases: TGTGCCACCCCAAACGGGAGGAAACTCTTT. Translation gives CATPNGRKLF.

V is TRGV5 and J is TRGJ1 or TRGJ2. The J gene, left out of TCRdb, was set here by checking the DNA against germline. Germline loops: CDR1 VINAFY, CDR2 YDVSNSKD. V lost 3 bases, J lost 9 bases, and 17 bases stayed unmatched. The CDR3 extends over 15 amino acids. CDR3 in DNA: TGTGCCACCTGGGACGCCTGGGCTGGGGGGGTTAAGAAACTCTTT. Protein product: CATWDAWAGGVKKLF.

The chain employs TRGV9 and TRGJ1 or TRGJ2. V lost 4 bases, J lost 6 bases, and 12 bases stayed unmatched. The CDR3 length is 14 residues. The germline V gene encodes CDR1 GITISATS and CDR2 ISYDGTV (reference sequence). CDR3: CALWESQGCYKKLF. CDR3 in DNA: TGTGCCTTGTGGGAATCTCAGGGTTGTTATAAGAAACTCTTT.

The chain uses TRGV3 and TRGJ1 or TRGJ2. The J gene, absent from TCRdb, was called here by matching the DNA to germline. The CDR3 extends over 15 amino acids. The germline CDR1 and CDR2 sequences are VTNTFY and YDVSTARD (reference sequence). The junction had 10 bases not matched to a gene; V was cut back by 2 bases and J by 3 bases. CDR3 protein: CATWDIYPLYYKKLF. The CDR3 region has the DNA TGTGCCACCTGGGACATATACCCCCTTTATTATAAGAAACTCTTT.

The chain links TRGV2 to TRGJP2. Assignment of the J gene here rests on matching the DNA to germline, because TCRdb gives none. Trimming cost V 7 bases and J 5 bases; bases outside gene matches: 4. The V gene's germline CDR1 is EGSNGY and CDR2 YDSYNSKV. This CDR3 region has 12 residues. The CDR3 bases are TGTGCCACCTGTAGGAGTGATTGGATCAAGACGTTT. Protein product: CATCRSDWIKTF.

This clone was picked up a small number of times. The genes are TRGV9 and TRGJ1 or TRGJ2. Germline V lookup: CDR1 GITISATS, CDR2 ISYDGTV (reference sequence). The CDR3 totals 15 residues. The trim removed 3 bases at V and 1 base at J, leaving 9 bases unmatched. The CDR3 spells CALWEPPQNYYKKLF. The CDR3 DNA sequence: TGTGCCTTGTGGGAGCCCCCTCAAAATTATTATAAGAAACTCTTT.

This chain links TRGV3 with TRGJ1 or TRGJ2. J gave up 7 bases and V 1 base, and 7 bases lay outside the gene matches. The CDR3 contains 13 residues. In germline, CDR1 is VTNTFY, CDR2 YDVSTARD (reference sequence). CDR3 nucleotides: TGTGCCACCTGGGACAGCCAAGGGTATAAGAAACTCTTT. It specifies CATWDSQGYKKLF.

This clone has more than one count but fewer than ten. The chain recombines TRGV3 with TRGJ1 or TRGJ2. The CDR3 sequence is 11 residues long. Losses at the gene ends were 2 bases for V and 10 bases for J; bases not matched to a gene: 5. Germline loops: CDR1 VTNTFY, CDR2 YDVSTARD (reference sequence). The CDR3 sequence: CATWDTCKKLF. The CDR3 nucleotides read TGTGCCACCTGGGACACTTGCAAGAAACTCTTT.

V and J are TRGV5 and TRGJ1 or TRGJ2. The J segment lost 12 bases and the V segment lost 3 bases, leaving 14 bases of the junction unmatched. Germline values: CDR1 VINAFY, CDR2 YDVSNSKD. This CDR3 region has 13 residues. The CDR3 sequence is CATWDGGVCGKLF. The CDR3 nucleotides are TGTGCCACCTGGGACGGAGGCGTATGTGGGAAACTCTTT.

The V gene was identified as TRGV4, while no J gene was called. The CDR3 runs 10 residues. CDR1 is EGSTGY, CDR2 YDSYTSSV, per germline. CDR3 amino acids: CATWECWDLF. DNA for the CDR3: TGTGCCACCTGGGAGTGTTGGGATCTCTTT.

This clone was seen a handful of times. V is TRGV5 and J is TRGJ1 or TRGJ2. Germline lookup yields CDR1 VINAFY and CDR2 YDVSNSKD. CDR3 length: 14 amino acids. With 0 bases clipped from V and 7 bases from J, the junction kept 9 bases outside the gene matches. The CDR3 DNA reads as TGTGCCACCTGGGACAGGCTAGGGGAGTATAAGAAACTCTTT. It specifies CATWDRLGEYKKLF.

The chain couples TRGV2 to TRGJ1 or TRGJ2. TCRdb gives no J gene; it was assigned here by matching the DNA to germline. Germline CDR1 and CDR2: EGSNGY and YDSYNSKV. The V and J ends lost 0 bases and 5 bases, in that order; junction bases with no gene match: 7. This CDR3 region has 14 residues. CDR3 in amino acids: CATWDGPGDYKKLF. CDR3 coding DNA: TGTGCCACCTGGGACGGGCCAGGGGATTATAAGAAACTCTTT.

Only a few counts were recorded for this clone. Germline and junction disagree at one end, which may indicate a read error. V gene TRGV4 combines with J gene TRGJ1 or TRGJ2. The CDR3 is made up of 15 amino acids. The germline V gene has CDR1 EGSTGY and CDR2 YDSYTSSV. The CDR3 DNA follows: TGTGCCACCTGGGATGGGCCCTGCAATTATTATAAGAAAATCTTT. Protein sequence: CATWDGPCNYYKKIF.

The sample holds a few counts of this clone. The chain combines TRGV9 with TRGJ1 or TRGJ2. The CDR3 has 10 amino acids. Germline trimming cut 5 bases from V and 16 bases from J; bases unmatched to any gene: 11. Germline CDR1 reads GITISATS; CDR2 reads ISYDGTV (reference sequence). The CDR3 coding sequence is TGTGCCTTGTGGGGGTTGAGACCTCTCTTT. Translating it yields CALWGLRPLF.

The chain carries TRGV3 and TRGJ1 or TRGJ2. Looked up from germline, CDR1 is VTNTFY and CDR2 is YDVSTARD (reference sequence). This CDR3 spans 11 amino acids. The V and J ends lost 6 bases and 7 bases, in that order; junction bases with no gene match: 6. The CDR3 DNA is TGTGCCACCTGGACGAAATATAAGAAACTCTTT. Translation: CATWTKYKKLF.

This clone was counted only a few times. The rearrangement links TRGV9 to TRGJ1 or TRGJ2. Germline CDR1 reads GITISATS; CDR2 reads ISYDGTV (reference sequence). The CDR3 runs to 12 residues. The V segment lost 4 bases and the J segment 5 bases; nucleotides outside the gene matches: 5. The CDR3 is CALWEINYKKLF. The CDR3 DNA sequence: TGTGCCTTGTGGGAAATTAATTATAAGAAACTCTTT.

The rearrangement uses TRGV2 and TRGJ1 or TRGJ2. The J gene was missing in TCRdb and was found by matching the end of the DNA to germline. Germline V CDR1 and CDR2: EGSNGY, YDSYNSKV. Unmatched junction bases numbered 5, after V lost 1 base and J lost 2 bases. The CDR3 runs 14 residues. This CDR3 reads CATWDGTDYYKKLF. DNA of the CDR3: TGTGCCACCTGGGACGGTACCGATTATTATAAGAAACTCTTT.

This clone was found a few times. The chain joins TRGV9 to TRGJ1 or TRGJ2. The trim removed 2 bases at V and 1 base at J, leaving 14 bases unmatched. The V gene's germline CDR1 is GITISATS and CDR2 ISYDGTV (reference sequence). This CDR3 spans 17 amino acids. The CDR3, as DNA: TGTGCCTTGTGGGAGGCCTGGGGACGGCGCAATTATTATAAGAAACTCTTT. This codes for CALWEAWGRRNYYKKLF.

The chain carries TRGV4 and TRGJ1 or TRGJ2. The J gene was missing in TCRdb and was found by matching the end of the DNA to germline. Germline assignment: CDR1 EGSTGY and CDR2 YDSYTSSV. Unmatched junction bases numbered 12, after V lost 2 bases and J lost 5 bases. The length of the CDR3 is 15 residues. CDR3 DNA sequence: TGTGCCACCTGGGATGCCCGGGGGAGGGATTATAAGAAACTCTTT. Translating it yields CATWDARGRDYKKLF.

This rearrangement joins TRGV8 to TRGJ1 or TRGJ2. Trimming at V came to 1 base and at J to 6 bases, leaving 3 bases not matched to a gene. Germline loops: CDR1 VENAVY, CDR2 YDSYNSRV. The CDR3 has 12 residues. CDR3 residues: CATWDSGYKKLF. The CDR3 nucleotides are TGTGCCACCTGGGATAGCGGTTATAAGAAACTCTTT.

The chain couples TRGV3 to TRGJ1 or TRGJ2. As TCRdb names no J gene, one was assigned here on the basis of a DNA match to germline. Germline CDR1 is VTNTFY and CDR2 is YDVSTARD (reference sequence). CDR3 size: 16 residues. V lost 2 bases, J lost 2 bases, and 12 bases stayed unmatched. Here the CDR3 reads CATWDTPHRDYYKKLF. In DNA form, the CDR3 reads TGTGCCACCTGGGACACCCCGCATAGGGATTATTATAAGAAACTCTTT.